The TCR beta chain described here comes from a study of blood T cell repertoires in COVID-19. Across the study: Samples taken during acute and convalescent COVID-19 were collected in the United States, Italy and Spain. Sample material is recorded as cDNA or gDNA derived from T cells, B-cell-depleted T cells, or PBMCs.

This clone was seen just once. The CDR3 spans 14 residues. Germline V gene lookup returns CDR1 SGHRS and CDR2 YFSETQ. V was clipped by 4 bases and J by 7 bases; unmatched bases: 2. Patients of the Seattle cohort, enrolled during active infection, were followed longitudinally. How the authors handled the data: Counts of nucleated cells, estimated from reference gene primer amplification, were obtained. Only in-frame clones appear in the TCRdb table, and some are missing; sequencing was by immunoSEQ multiplex PCR. The D gene and trimming were derived from the DNA, and the V and J assignments and clone size from that table. The table shows fewer than 200,000 clones, with roughly 80% occurring only once.

Input material: peripheral blood. The gene calls are TRBV5-1 and TRBJ1-6; 10 nucleotides match TRBD1. The source is a woman aged 40 to 50 with COVID-19, enrolled during active disease. The CDR3 protein is CASSLGQGNSPLHF. CDR3 coding DNA: TGCGCCAGCAGCCTGGGACAGGGGAATTCACCCCTCCACTTT.